This T cell receptor (beta chain) was sequenced in a study of blood T cell repertoires in COVID-19. Authors' data handling: Reference gene primers were amplified, and this amplification served to estimate nucleated cell counts. Libraries were prepared by immunoSEQ multiplex PCR; TCRdb keeps only in-frame clonotypes and omits some of them. The V and J calls and clone size are taken from that table; D and trimming were inferred from the DNA. The data contain 120,000 to 150,000 clones, roughly 85% of them singletons. Germline loops: CDR1 LNHDA, CDR2 SQIVND (reference sequence). The CDR3 spans 17 residues. V was clipped by 6 bases and J by 0 bases; unmatched bases: 8. Seattle cases were enrolled at active infection and followed longitudinally.

The sequence derives from a woman aged 55-69 years with COVID-19, enrolled during active disease. The gene calls are TRBV19 and TRBJ2-4; 10 bases fit TRBD1. Sequencing input: peripheral blood. The CDR3 bases are TGTGCCAGTAGGGGGACAGGGGCATATGAAGCCAAAAACATTCAGTACTTC. This translates into CASRGTGAYEAKNIQYF.